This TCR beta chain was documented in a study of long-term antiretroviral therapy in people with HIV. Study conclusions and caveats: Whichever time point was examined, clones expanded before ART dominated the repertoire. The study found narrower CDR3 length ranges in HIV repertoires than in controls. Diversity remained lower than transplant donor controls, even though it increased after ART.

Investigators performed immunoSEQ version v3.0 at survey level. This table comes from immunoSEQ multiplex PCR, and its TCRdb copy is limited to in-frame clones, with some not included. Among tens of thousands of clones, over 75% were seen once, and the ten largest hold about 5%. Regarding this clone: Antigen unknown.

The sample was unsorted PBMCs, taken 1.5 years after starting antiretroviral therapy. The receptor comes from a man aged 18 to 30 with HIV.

CDR3: CAWSESLAKNIQYF. As DNA, the CDR3 is TGTGCCTGGAGTGAGAGTTTAGCCAAAAACATTCAGTACTTC. This sequence joins TRBV30 and TRBJ2-4; D is uncertain. The germline V gene encodes CDR1 GTSNPN and CDR2 SVGIG (reference sequence). The CDR3 length is 14 residues. Trimming took off 1 base at V and 0 bases at J, with 7 bases between the two ends.